This T cell receptor beta chain was identified during a study of cytomegalovirus exposure and HLA in healthy donors. The primer mix had 60 Vbeta and 13 Jbeta primers. The data were produced by immunoSEQ multiplex PCR, yet TCRdb's version contains in-frame clones alone and is incomplete. The profile covers over 150,000 clones, with 65% to 70% appearing a single time and 4.5% taken by the ten largest. The study's findings and limits: For most TCR beta V segments, an earlier analysis put the productive rate at about 87% or about 30% of the time.

About this clone itself: The antigen remains unidentified.

The CDR3 loop spans 13 amino acids. Germline CDR1 and CDR2: SGHRS and YFSETQ. V was cut by 3 bases and J by 2 bases, with 9 bases left in between. This chain connects TRBV5-1 to TRBJ2-7; a possible D gene is TRBD2 (6 bases). This sequence was found in a woman younger than 35 in good health and CMV-seropositive. The source material was PBMCs. The CDR3 protein is CASSYRGTYEQYF. The CDR3 nucleotides are TGCGCCAGCAGCTATCGCGGGACCTACGAGCAGTACTTC.